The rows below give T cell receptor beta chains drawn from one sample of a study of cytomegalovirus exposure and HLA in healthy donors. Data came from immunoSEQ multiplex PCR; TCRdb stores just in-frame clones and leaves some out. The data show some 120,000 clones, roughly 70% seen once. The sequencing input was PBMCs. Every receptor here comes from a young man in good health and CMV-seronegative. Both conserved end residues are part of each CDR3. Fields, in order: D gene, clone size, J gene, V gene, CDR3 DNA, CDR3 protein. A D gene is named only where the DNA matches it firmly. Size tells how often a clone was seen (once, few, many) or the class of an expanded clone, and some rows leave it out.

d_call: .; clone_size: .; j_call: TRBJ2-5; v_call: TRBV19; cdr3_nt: TGTGCCAGTAGTGCGGGGACAGCGAATCAAGAGACCCAGTACTTC; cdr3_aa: CASSAGTANQETQYF
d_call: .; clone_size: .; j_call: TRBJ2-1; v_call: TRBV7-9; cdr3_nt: TGTGCCAGCAGCTTCAAGGCGGGGTACAATGAGCAGTTCTTC; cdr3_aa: CASSFKAGYNEQFF
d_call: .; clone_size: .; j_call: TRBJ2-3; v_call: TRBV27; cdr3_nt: TGTGCCAGCAGTCGTTACACAGATACGCAGTATTTT; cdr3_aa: CASSRYTDTQYF
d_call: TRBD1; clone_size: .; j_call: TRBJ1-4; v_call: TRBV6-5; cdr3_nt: TGTGCCAGCAGTTCCCAGGGGGCGTCGTTAGGAAAACTGTTTTTT; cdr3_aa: CASSSQGASLGKLFF
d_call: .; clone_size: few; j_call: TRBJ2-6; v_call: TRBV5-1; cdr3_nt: TGCGCCAGCAGTCGCTCCAAGCCTGGCTCTGGGGCCAACGTCCTGACTTTC; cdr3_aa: CASSRSKPGSGANVLTF
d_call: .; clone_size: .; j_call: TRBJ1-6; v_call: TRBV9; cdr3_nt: TGTGCCAGCAGCGTCAACCAAAGGGGCAATTCACCCCTCCACTTT; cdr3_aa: CASSVNQRGNSPLHF
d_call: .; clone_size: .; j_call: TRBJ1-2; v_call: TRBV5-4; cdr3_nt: TGTGCCAGCAGCTCCCGGGAGCCGGGTGGCTACACCTTC; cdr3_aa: CASSSREPGGYTF
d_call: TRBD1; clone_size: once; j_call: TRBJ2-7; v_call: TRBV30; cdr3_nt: TGTGCCTGGAGTGTCTCCGGACAGGGTGGAGAAGTGCAGTACTTC; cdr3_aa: CAWSVSGQGGEVQYF
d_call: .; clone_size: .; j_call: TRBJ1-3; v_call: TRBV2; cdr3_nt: TGTGCCAGCAGTGGGAGGGTGTTTGGAAACACCATATATTTT; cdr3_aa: CASSGRVFGNTIYF
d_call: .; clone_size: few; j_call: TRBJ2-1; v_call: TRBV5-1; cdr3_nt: TGCGCCAGCCCTCCGAGGGGACTTACCAATGAGCAGTTCTTC; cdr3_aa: CASPPRGLTNEQFF
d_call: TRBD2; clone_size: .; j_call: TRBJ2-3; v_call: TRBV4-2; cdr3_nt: TGTGCCAGCAGCCAAGATAGGGGACTAGGAGCAGATACGCAGTATTTT; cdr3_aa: CASSQDRGLGADTQYF
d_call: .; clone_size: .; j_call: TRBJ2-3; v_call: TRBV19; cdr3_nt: TGTGCCAGTAGTATTAGGGTAGCGGATACGCAGTATTTT; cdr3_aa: CASSIRVADTQYF
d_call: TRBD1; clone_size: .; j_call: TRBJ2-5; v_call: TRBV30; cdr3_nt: TGTGCCTGGAGTGGACAGGGGTGGAAGACCCAGTACTTC; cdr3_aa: CAWSGQGWKTQYF
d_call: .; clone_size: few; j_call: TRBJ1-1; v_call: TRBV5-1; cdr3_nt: TGCGCCAGCAGCATACTCACAGGGACAAACACTGAAGCTTTCTTT; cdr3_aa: CASSILTGTNTEAFF
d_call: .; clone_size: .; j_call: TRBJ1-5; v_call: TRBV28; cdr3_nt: TGTGCCAGCAGCCTGGGGGACACCAATCAGCCCCAGCATTTT; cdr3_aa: CASSLGDTNQPQHF
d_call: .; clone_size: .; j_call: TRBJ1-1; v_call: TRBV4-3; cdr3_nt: TGCGCCAGCAGCCAAGTGGAAGGGAGGACTGAAGCTTTCTTT; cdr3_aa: CASSQVEGRTEAFF
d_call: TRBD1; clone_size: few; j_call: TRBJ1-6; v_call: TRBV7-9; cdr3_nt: TGTGCCAGCAGCTTCGACAGGGGGGCGATCTCCTATAATTCACCCCTCCACTTT; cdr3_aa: CASSFDRGAISYNSPLHF
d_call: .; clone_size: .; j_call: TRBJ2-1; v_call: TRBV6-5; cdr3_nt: TGTGCCAGCAGTTACTCGCGCGACACAGGCAATGAGCAGTTCTTC; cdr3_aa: CASSYSRDTGNEQFF
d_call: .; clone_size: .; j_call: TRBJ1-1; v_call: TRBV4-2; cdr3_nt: TGTGCCAGCAGCCAACGGGAAATAGAGACTGAAGCTTTCTTT; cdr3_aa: CASSQREIETEAFF
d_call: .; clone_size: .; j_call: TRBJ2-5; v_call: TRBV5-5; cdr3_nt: TGTGCCAGCATCCCGCTAGCGTCCCCTTTTGGGACCCAGTACTTC; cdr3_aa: CASIPLASPFGTQYF
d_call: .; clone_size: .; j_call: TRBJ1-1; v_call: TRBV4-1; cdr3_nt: TGCGCCAGCAGCCGGTGGAGGAACACTGAAGCTTTCTTT; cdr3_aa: CASSRWRNTEAFF